The clone carrying this T cell receptor (beta chain) was counted a single time. This sample is part of a study of blood T cell repertoires in COVID-19. V was cut by 5 bases and J by 1 base, with 11 bases left in between. Germline CDR1 and CDR2: LNHDA and SQIVND (reference sequence). This CDR3 contains 14 residues. Assay: immunoSEQ multiplex PCR; the TCRdb copy retains only in-frame clones and omits some. The profile covers approximately 210,000 clones, with about 88% appearing a single time and 4.8% taken by the ten largest. The sequence came from a woman in her forties with acute or convalescent COVID-19. The chain recombines TRBV19 with TRBJ1-1; possible D gene TRBD1, 5 bases. The source material was peripheral blood. The CDR3 loop is CASSGGGPNTEAFF. The CDR3 coding sequence is TGTGCCAGTAGTGGGGGGGGACCGAACACTGAAGCTTTCTTT. Full variable domain (missing parts from reference TRBV19 and TRBJ1-1): DGGITQSPKYLFRKEGQNVTLSCEQNLNHDAMYWYRQDPGQGLRLIYYSQIVNDFQKGDIAEGYSVSREKKESFPLTVTSAQKNPTAFYLCASSGGGPNTEAFFGQGTRLTVV.